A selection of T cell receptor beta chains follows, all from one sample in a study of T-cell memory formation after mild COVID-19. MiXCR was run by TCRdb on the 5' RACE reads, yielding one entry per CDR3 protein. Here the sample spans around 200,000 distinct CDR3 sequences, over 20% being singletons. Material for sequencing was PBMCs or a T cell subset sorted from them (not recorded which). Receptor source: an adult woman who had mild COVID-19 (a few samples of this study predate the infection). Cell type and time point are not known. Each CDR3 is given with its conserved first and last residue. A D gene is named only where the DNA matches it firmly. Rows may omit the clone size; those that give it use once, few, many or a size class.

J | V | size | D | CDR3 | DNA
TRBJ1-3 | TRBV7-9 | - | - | CASSLEGLSSGNTIYF | TGTGCCAGCAGCTTAGAGGGACTGAGCTCTGGAAACACCATATATTTT
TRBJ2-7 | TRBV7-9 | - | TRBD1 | CASSTRTGGDSYEQYF | TGTGCCAGCAGCACCCGGACAGGCGGCGATTCCTACGAGCAGTACTTC
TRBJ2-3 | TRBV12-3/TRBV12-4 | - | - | CASSFSTDTQYF | TGTGCCAGCAGTTTTAGCACAGATACGCAGTATTTT
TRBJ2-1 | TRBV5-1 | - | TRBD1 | CASSSKTGTSYNEQFF | TGCGCCAGCAGCTCTAAGACAGGGACCTCCTACAATGAGCAGTTCTTC
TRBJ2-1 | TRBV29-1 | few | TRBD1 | CSVEKGQGRNEQFF | TGCAGCGTCGAAAAGGGACAGGGAAGGAATGAGCAGTTCTTC
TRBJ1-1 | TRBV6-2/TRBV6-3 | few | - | CASESGTQEAFF | TGTGCCAGCGAATCCGGGACCCAAGAAGCTTTCTTT
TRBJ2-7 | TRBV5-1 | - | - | CASSTSRREVSYEQYF | TGCGCCAGCAGCACCAGCAGGAGGGAGGTGTCCTACGAGCAGTACTTC
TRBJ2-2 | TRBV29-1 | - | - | CSIPAPSIANTGELFF | TGCAGCATCCCTGCCCCGAGCATCGCGAACACCGGGGAGCTGTTTTTT
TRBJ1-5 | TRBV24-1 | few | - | CATSDPMEGLSCSQPQHF | TGTGCCACCAGTGATCCCATGGAGGGATTGTCTTGTAGTCAGCCCCAGCATTTT
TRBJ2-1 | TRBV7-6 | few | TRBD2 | CASSPQRGYNEQFF | TGTGCCAGCAGCCCGCAGCGGGGGTACAATGAGCAGTTCTTC
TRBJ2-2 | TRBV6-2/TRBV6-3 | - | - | CASSYSLWTGELFF | TGTGCCAGCAGTTATTCGTTGTGGACCGGGGAGCTGTTTTTT
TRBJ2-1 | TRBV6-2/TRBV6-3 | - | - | CASSYSNPPAADSYNEQFF | TGTGCCAGCAGTTACTCGAATCCCCCTGCGGCGGATTCCTACAATGAGCAGTTCTTC
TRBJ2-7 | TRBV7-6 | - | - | CASSLAEGTGNYEQYF | TGTGCCAGCAGCTTAGCGGAGGGAACGGGGAACTACGAGCAGTACTTC
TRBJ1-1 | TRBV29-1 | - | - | CSVEDRVMNTEAFF | TGCAGCGTTGAAGACAGGGTCATGAACACTGAAGCTTTCTTT
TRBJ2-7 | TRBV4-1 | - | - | CASSRLPGATPSYEQYF | TGCGCCAGCAGCCGCCTACCAGGAGCGACCCCCTCCTACGAGCAGTACTTC
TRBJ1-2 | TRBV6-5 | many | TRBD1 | CASRGQGLHYGYTF | TGTGCCAGCAGGGGACAGGGGTTACACTATGGCTACACCTTC
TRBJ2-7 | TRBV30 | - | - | CAWRVGQTAYEQYF | TGTGCCTGGAGGGTAGGGCAGACCGCCTACGAGCAGTACTTC
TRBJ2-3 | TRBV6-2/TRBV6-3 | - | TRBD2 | CASSYSSGVSTDTQYF | TGTGCCAGCAGTTATTCTAGCGGGGTTAGCACAGATACGCAGTATTTT
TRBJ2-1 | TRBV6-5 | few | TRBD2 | CASSYYSPAGGRAGEQFF | TGTGCCAGCAGTTACTACTCCCCAGCGGGGGGACGGGCGGGGGAGCAGTTCTTC
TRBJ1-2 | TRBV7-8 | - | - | CASSLVSLGQINYGYTF | TGTGCCAGCAGCTTAGTATCTCTCGGACAGATTAACTATGGCTACACCTTC
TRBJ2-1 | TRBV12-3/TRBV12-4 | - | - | CASTSRGDYNEQFF | TGTGCCAGCACATCCAGGGGGGACTACAATGAGCAGTTCTTC
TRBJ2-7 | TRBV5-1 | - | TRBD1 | CASSAYGTAYEQYF | TGCGCCAGCAGCGCCTACGGGACAGCCTACGAGCAGTACTTC
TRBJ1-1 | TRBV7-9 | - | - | CASSFVPPGADTEAFF | TGTGCCAGCAGCTTCGTGCCGCCGGGAGCTGACACTGAAGCTTTCTTT
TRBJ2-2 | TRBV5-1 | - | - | CASSLDLYSGFTGELFF | TGCGCCAGCAGCTTGGATTTGTATTCGGGGTTTACCGGGGAGCTGTTTTTT